Each of the 32 T cell receptor beta chains below was sequenced from the same sample in a study of cytomegalovirus exposure and HLA in healthy donors. PCR was performed using 60 Vbeta and 13 Jbeta primers. Data came from immunoSEQ multiplex PCR; TCRdb stores just in-frame clones and leaves some out. The sample has roughly 90,000 clones, approximately 85% seen once. Sequenced input: PBMCs. The receptors shown here come from a man aged 25-45 years in good health and CMV-seropositive.

V gene TRBV9 combines with J gene TRBJ1-2; no firm D call. Trimming left V 0 bases short and J 8 bases short, with 17 bases between. The V gene's germline CDR1 is SGDLS and CDR2 YYNGEE. This CDR3 comprises 15 residues. CDR3 sequence: CASSVGGGSNWGYTF. The DNA for the CDR3 is TGTGCCAGCAGCGTAGGTGGAGGGTCCAACTGGGGCTACACCTTC.

In the case of this clone: The sample has other DNA sequences that encode this CDR3 too. The chain is built from TRBV9 and TRBJ2-1, with TRBD2 identical over 8 bases. After removal of 3 bases from V and 7 bases from J, the junction contained 6 bases not matched to a gene. This CDR3 has 14 residues. CDR1 SGDLS and CDR2 YYNGEE come from the germline V gene. In DNA, the CDR3 is TGTGCCAGCAGCGAAACCAGCGGGAGTAATGAGCAGTTCTTC. It yields the protein CASSETSGSNEQFF.

The chain joins TRBV5-1 to TRBJ2-1; the D gene is possibly TRBD1 (6 bases). The CDR3 contains 15 residues. Trimming removed 3 bases from V and 4 bases from J, with 14 bases in between. CDR1 and CDR2 (germline): SGHRS, YFSETQ. CDR3: CASSSLDRSYNEQFF. CDR3 in DNA: TGCGCCAGCAGCTCACTGGACAGATCTTACAATGAGCAGTTCTTC.

J is TRBJ2-1 and V is TRBV7-6; TRBD1 is a possible D gene (5 bases). Germline V gene lookup returns CDR1 SGHVS and CDR2 FNYEAQ. V lost 0 bases to trimming and J lost 15 bases, with 12 bases between them. This CDR3 contains 12 residues. CDR3 residues: CASSLASAGLFF. CDR3 sequence (DNA): TGTGCCAGCAGCTTAGCTTCGGCAGGGCTGTTCTTC.

This sequence joins TRBV18 and TRBJ2-7; D is uncertain. The CDR3 has 12 amino acids. In germline, CDR1 is KGHSH, CDR2 LQKENI. V was shortened by 3 bases and J by 2 bases, with 5 bases between the two germline ends. CDR3 nucleotides: TGTGCCAGCTCACCCACTGCCTACGAGCAGTACTTC. This translates into CASSPTAYEQYF.

The chain carries TRBV29-1 and TRBJ2-1; D perhaps matches TRBD1 (5 bases). V was pared by 1 base and J by 3 bases, with 16 bases between. This CDR3 is built from 16 residues. CDR1 is SQVTM, CDR2 ANQGSEA, per germline. CDR3 residues: CSVEGQGADIYNEQFF. Here the CDR3 DNA reads TGCAGCGTTGAAGGACAAGGGGCCGACATCTACAATGAGCAGTTCTTC.

The chain has TRBV9 and TRBJ2-2, with 16 bases that match TRBD2. V trimming: 0 bases; J trimming: 5 bases; junction bases outside the gene matches: 1. Germline values: CDR1 SGDLS, CDR2 YYNGEE. The CDR3 runs 17 residues. Here the CDR3 DNA reads TGTGCCAGCAGCGTAGAGGGACTAGCGGGAGGGACCGGGGAGCTGTTTTTT. Translation: CASSVEGLAGGTGELFF.

CDR3 sequence reads: CASSPPTAGVPNEQFF. DNA of the CDR3: TGTGCCAGCTCACCACCTACAGCGGGAGTCCCCAATGAGCAGTTCTTC. The chain is built from TRBV18 and TRBJ2-1; 8 bases line up with TRBD2. The ends lost 0 bases at V and 6 bases at J; junction bases unmatched: 7. Germline loops: CDR1 KGHSH, CDR2 LQKENI. The CDR3 is 16 amino acids.

The rearrangement joins TRBV5-1 to TRBJ1-1, with 7 bases matching TRBD1. Germline V lookup: CDR1 SGHRS, CDR2 YFSETQ. J gave up 2 bases and V 4 bases, and 5 bases lay outside the gene matches. This CDR3 is 14 amino acids long. CDR3 in DNA: TGCGCCAGCAGCCGTGCAGGGGGAAACACTGAAGCTTTCTTT. Amino acid sequence: CASSRAGGNTEAFF. Complete variable domain (other parts from reference TRBV5-1 and TRBJ1-1): KAGVTQTPRYLIKTRGQQVTLSCSPISGHRSVSWYQQTPGQGLQFLFEYFSETQRNKGNFPGRFSGRQFSNSRSEMNVSTLELGDSALYLCASSRAGGNTEAFFGQGTRLTVV.

The chain uses TRBV19 and TRBJ2-5, with a possible D match to TRBD2 (5 bases). Trimming removed 5 bases at V and 5 bases at J, with 15 bases between. Germline V gives CDR1 LNHDA, CDR2 SQIVND (reference sequence). The length of the CDR3 is 14 residues. In nucleotides, the CDR3 is TGTGCCAGTAGTGGACTGCCCCTGTTGGAGACCCAGTACTTC. As protein: CASSGLPLLETQYF.

V and J are TRBV7-9 and TRBJ2-5, with 12 bases matching TRBD2. The germline CDR1 and CDR2 sequences are SEHNR and FQNEAQ (reference sequence). The CDR3 is made up of 16 amino acids. With V trimmed by 4 bases and J by 3 bases, 6 bases remained unmatched. The CDR3 DNA follows: TGTGCCAGCAGCTCTCTAGCGGGAGGGTCGGAAGAGACCCAGTACTTC. This codes for CASSSLAGGSEETQYF.

This clone was seen only once. The chain uses TRBV5-6 and TRBJ2-3; D may be TRBD2 (6 bases). CDR3 length: 15 residues. In germline, CDR1 is SGHDT, CDR2 YYEEEE. The germline V and J ends were trimmed by 1 base and 2 bases, with 11 bases remaining between them. The CDR3 bases are TGTGCCAGCAGCTTGTGGGACTTAAACACAGATACGCAGTATTTT. Amino acid sequence: CASSLWDLNTDTQYF.

The chain carries TRBV6-1 and TRBJ1-2, with TRBD1 identical over 9 bases. Losses at the gene ends were 4 bases for V and 2 bases for J; bases not matched to a gene: 8. Germline-derived CDR1 and CDR2 are MNHNS and SASEGT. This CDR3 spans 16 amino acids. The DNA of the CDR3 is TGTGCCAGCAGTGGTACAGGGGGCGCGATAAACTATGGCTACACCTTC. It encodes CASSGTGGAINYGYTF.

This chain joins TRBV6-5 and TRBJ1-1; D unclear. V dropped 7 bases and J dropped 7 bases, with 10 bases sitting between them. CDR3 length: 11 amino acids. CDR1 is MNHEY, CDR2 SVGAGI, per germline. The CDR3 loop reads CASTEGFEAFF. As DNA, the CDR3 is TGTGCCAGCACCGAGGGATTTGAAGCTTTCTTT.

The V gene is TRBV6-6, the J gene TRBJ1-2, with 10 bases aligning to TRBD1. CDR1 MNHNY and CDR2 SVGAGI come from the germline V gene (reference sequence). Unmatched junction bases numbered 4, after V lost 6 bases and J lost 6 bases. The CDR3 extends over 13 amino acids. This CDR3 reads CASSKDRGDGYTF. Here the CDR3 DNA reads TGTGCCAGCAGCAAGGACAGGGGGGATGGCTACACCTTC.

This clone was observed a single time. The V and J genes are TRBV27 and TRBJ2-7; D may be TRBD2 (5 bases). V lost 3 bases, J lost 4 bases, and 22 bases lay in between. CDR3 length: 17 residues. The germline V gene has CDR1 MNHEY and CDR2 SMNVEV (reference sequence). The chain's CDR3 is CASSFGGPRARAYEQYF. The CDR3 DNA reads as TGTGCCAGCAGTTTCGGAGGTCCAAGGGCTAGAGCATACGAGCAGTACTTC.

J is TRBJ2-2 and V is TRBV10-3, with 10 bases fitting TRBD1. V gave up 6 bases and J gave up 6 bases; unmatched junction bases: 7. CDR3 size: 15 residues. Germline assignment: CDR1 ENHRY and CDR2 SYGVKD. The chain's CDR3 is CAIRPGTGDPGELFF. CDR3 coding DNA: TGTGCCATCAGACCCGGGACAGGGGACCCCGGGGAGCTGTTTTTT.

This clone came up once. The chain carries TRBV30 and TRBJ2-7, with 7 positions matching TRBD1. CDR1 is GTSNPN and CDR2 is SVGIG in the germline V gene (reference sequence). V was clipped by 7 bases and J by 3 bases; unmatched bases: 3. The CDR3 runs to 11 residues. The CDR3 loop is CALGQYYEQYF. CDR3 DNA sequence: TGTGCCTTGGGACAGTACTACGAGCAGTACTTC.

The chain carries TRBV18 and TRBJ1-1, with TRBD1 as a possible D gene (5 bases). The CDR3 spans 13 residues. Germline CDR1 and CDR2: KGHSH and LQKENI. V was clipped by 6 bases and J by 1 base, with 9 bases between them. CDR3 nucleotides: TGTGCCAGCTCCGGGGGACCGAACACTGAAGCTTTCTTT. Translation gives CASSGGPNTEAFF. Combining the CDR3 with reference TRBV18 and TRBJ1-1 gives the whole variable domain NAGVMQNPRHLVRRRGQEARLRCSPMKGHSHVYWYRQLPEEGLKFMVYLQKENIIDESGMPKERFSAEFPKEGPSILRIQQVVRGDSAAYFCASSGGPNTEAFFGQGTRLTVV.

This sequence joins TRBV13 and TRBJ2-1, with TRBD2 as a possible D gene (6 bases). Germline V gene lookup returns CDR1 PRHDT and CDR2 FYEKMQ (reference sequence). The CDR3 covers 13 residues. The germline V and J ends were trimmed by 2 bases and 7 bases, with 9 bases remaining between them. Here the CDR3 reads CASSLRSGNEQFF. The CDR3 coding sequence is TGTGCCAGCAGCTTACGGAGCGGGAATGAGCAGTTCTTC.

V gene TRBV5-1 combines with J gene TRBJ1-3; 7 positions match TRBD1. V dropped 6 bases and J dropped 0; count of bases not matched to a gene: 12. The CDR3 loop spans 17 amino acids. Germline CDR1 reads SGHRS; CDR2 reads YFSETQ. CDR3 DNA sequence: TGCGCCAGCACCCCGGAGGGGGCGGATCACTCTGGAAACACCATATATTTT. Residues: CASTPEGADHSGNTIYF.

The CDR3 here is CASSGLMNTYEQYF. CDR3 coding DNA: TGTGCCAGCAGCGGGCTGATGAATACCTACGAGCAGTACTTC. V is TRBV14 and J is TRBJ2-7, with D hard to call. V was shortened by 5 bases and J by 2 bases, with 13 bases between the two germline ends. Germline assignment: CDR1 SGHDN and CDR2 FVKESK. The CDR3 is made up of 14 amino acids.

This chain uses TRBV30 with TRBJ2-1, with 8 bases aligning to TRBD2. Germline V CDR1 and CDR2: GTSNPN, SVGIG (reference sequence). This CDR3 has 14 residues. Trimming took 1 base from V and 4 from J; bases not matched to a gene: 3. As DNA, the CDR3 is TGTGCCTGGAGTGGCGGGAGGAGTTACAATGAGCAGTTCTTC. This translates into CAWSGGRSYNEQFF. Looking up the rest from reference TRBV30 and TRBJ2-1 gives the full variable domain: SQTIHQWPATLVQPVGSPLSLECTVEGTSNPNLYWYRQAAGRGLQLLFYSVGIGQISSEVPQNLSASRPQDRQFILSSKKLLLSDSGFYLCAWSGGRSYNEQFFGPGTRLTVL.

DNA for the CDR3: TGTGCCAGCTCACCCCGTCAGGGGGTTCCGGGACCATACAATGAGCAGTTCTTC. Its translation: CASSPRQGVPGPYNEQFF. This rearrangement joins TRBV18 to TRBJ2-1; 7 bases map to TRBD1. The CDR3 extends over 18 amino acids. CDR1 KGHSH and CDR2 LQKENI come from the germline V gene. The V and J ends lost 3 bases and 4 bases, in that order; junction bases with no gene match: 15.

The chain is built from TRBV10-3 and TRBJ2-5, with D perhaps matching TRBD2 (6 bases). The V and J ends lost 10 bases and 11 bases respectively, with 29 bases between them. The CDR3 is made up of 15 amino acids. Looked up from germline, CDR1 is ENHRY and CDR2 is SYGVKD. CDR3 DNA sequence: TGTGCCACACATAAGGCTTGGGACTCGACTGGGGAGCAGTACTTC. Protein sequence: CATHKAWDSTGEQYF.

The chain has TRBV9 and TRBJ1-1; D is uncertain. Germline-derived CDR1 and CDR2 are SGDLS and YYNGEE. CDR3 length: 15 residues. V lost 0 bases, J lost 7 bases, and 16 bases lay in between. CDR3 DNA sequence: TGTGCCAGCAGCGTAGGCCCTAGTGTCGTCGGTGAAGCTTTCTTT. Amino acid sequence: CASSVGPSVVGEAFF.

This chain links TRBV7-8 with TRBJ2-1; TRBD2 matches at 8 bases. With V trimmed by 2 bases and J by 8 bases, 14 bases remained unmatched. Germline CDR1 SGHVS, CDR2 FQNEAQ. The CDR3 length is 17 residues. CDR3 coding DNA: TGTGCCAGCAGCTTAAGGTGGGCGGGAGGTGGTATGGATGAGCAGTTCTTC. This sequence encodes CASSLRWAGGGMDEQFF.

Sample share makes this clone medium-sized (0.01 to 0.1%). The V gene is TRBV13, the J gene TRBJ2-6, with 9 positions matching TRBD1. With V trimmed by 3 bases and J by 2 bases, 8 bases remained unmatched. Per germline, CDR1 PRHDT and CDR2 FYEKMQ (reference sequence). The CDR3 loop spans 18 amino acids. For the CDR3, the DNA is TGTGCCAGCAGCTTTTCACGGGACAGGGTGGCTGGGGCCAACGTCCTGACTTTC. It is translated as CASSFSRDRVAGANVLTF.

This clone was picked up one time. The chain couples TRBV5-4 to TRBJ2-7; weak D call: TRBD2 (6 bases). V dropped 3 bases and J dropped 4 bases, with 8 bases sitting between them. CDR1 is SGHNT and CDR2 is YYREEE in the germline V gene (reference sequence). The CDR3 spans 12 residues. The CDR3 loop reads CASSYGRYEQYF. The CDR3 DNA is TGTGCCAGCAGCTATGGGAGGTACGAGCAGTACTTC.

This chain uses TRBV5-6 with TRBJ2-7, with TRBD1 as a possible D gene (6 bases). CDR3 length: 14 amino acids. CDR1 is SGHDT, CDR2 YYEEEE, per germline. Between the trimmed V and J ends, which lost 4 bases and 4 bases, there was a span of 15 bases. CDR3 amino acids: CASSPFIQGYEQYF. CDR3 nucleotides: TGTGCCAGCAGCCCGTTCATACAGGGATACGAGCAGTACTTC.

CDR3 coding DNA: TGTGCCAGCAGCTTCTCAGGTACCAATGAGCAGTTCTTC. Protein product: CASSFSGTNEQFF. This chain connects TRBV7-2 to TRBJ2-1, with unresolved D. The CDR3 is made up of 13 amino acids. Germline V gives CDR1 SGHTA, CDR2 FQGNSA. Trimming left V 3 bases short and J 6 bases short, with 9 bases between.

This clone was seen once. The chain recombines TRBV5-4 with TRBJ2-1; TRBD2 agrees at 10 bases. The CDR3 extends over 16 amino acids. Trimming took 0 bases from V and 9 from J; bases not matched to a gene: 9. Looked up from germline, CDR1 is SGHNT and CDR2 is YYREEE (reference sequence). This CDR3 reads CASSLDDGSSGGEQFF. Written as DNA, the CDR3 is TGTGCCAGCAGCTTGGACGACGGATCTAGCGGGGGTGAGCAGTTCTTC.